The 14 T cell receptor beta chains below come from one sample, sequenced in a study of T cells in localized non-small cell lung cancer (TCRdb year 2020). Libraries were made using the immunoSEQ multiplex PCR assay. TCRdb's version of the immuneACCESS table is confined to in-frame rearrangements and falls short of the full clone set. An unresolved V gene accounts for under half of the shortfall where checked; the remainder is of unknown origin. The sample table holds 25,000 to 30,000 clones, of which roughly 90% were seen once. The ten largest account for roughly 30% of the sample. The sample consisted of peripheral blood, taken before any cancer treatment. These receptors were collected from a female donor older than 55 with stage I lung adenocarcinoma.

CDR3 nucleotide sequence: TGTGCCAGCTCCGGGTTGGGCGCTGGCACCGGGGAGCTGTTTTTT. Its translation: CASSGLGAGTGELFF. The V and J genes are TRBV18 and TRBJ2-2, with D unclear. V was clipped by 6 bases and J by 4 bases, with 15 bases between them. This CDR3 comprises 15 residues. Looked up from germline, CDR1 is KGHSH and CDR2 is LQKENI.

The chain links TRBV18 to TRBJ1-1; D remains ambiguous. Trimming left V 6 bases short and J 0 bases short, with 8 bases between. Germline assignment: CDR1 KGHSH and CDR2 LQKENI. The CDR3 has 13 amino acids. The CDR3 nucleotides are TGTGCCAGCTCTCGGTCCTTGAACACTGAAGCTTTCTTT. It specifies CASSRSLNTEAFF.

Here the CDR3 reads CASSLGLGSPLHF. The CDR3 DNA sequence: TGCGCCAGCAGCTTGGGGTTAGGGTCACCCCTCCACTTT. This chain connects TRBV5-1 to TRBJ1-6; D unclear. CDR1 and CDR2 from the germline V gene are SGHRS and YFSETQ. V shed 0 bases and J shed 10 bases, with 8 bases lying between them. This CDR3 region has 13 residues.

The V and J genes are TRBV6-1 and TRBJ1-2; D is uncertain. V lost 6 bases to trimming and J lost 2 bases, with 10 bases between them. CDR3 length: 13 amino acids. Germline V lookup: CDR1 MNHNS, CDR2 SASEGT. CDR3 sequence: CASRATHNYGYTF. The CDR3 bases are TGTGCCAGCAGGGCGACACACAACTATGGCTACACCTTC.

This rearrangement joins TRBV21-1 to TRBJ2-1; TRBD2 is the table's D call, not checked against the DNA. TRBV21-1 corresponds to a pseudogene. This CDR3 region has 18 residues. The DNA for the CDR3 is TGTGCCAGCAGCAACGGGCGGCGGGCCGGTGGATCCTACAATGAGCAGTTCTTC. Its translation is CASSNGRRAGGSYNEQFF.

Details on this clone: One end of the junction does not line up with germline, which may come from a read error. The genes are TRBV5-8 and TRBJ2-3; D possibly corresponds to TRBD1 (6 bases). Germline lookup yields CDR1 SGHTS and CDR2 YDEGEE. This CDR3 is built from 13 residues. CDR3 residues: CASCARGTDTQYF. As DNA, the CDR3 is TGTGCCAGCTGCGCCAGGGGCACGGATACGCAGTATTTT.

The CDR3 sequence is CAISDGGKETQYF. The CDR3, as DNA: TGTGCCATCAGTGACGGGGGGAAAGAGACCCAGTACTTC. The rearrangement uses TRBV10-3 and TRBJ2-5; TRBD2 matches at 7 bases. Germline V CDR1 and CDR2: ENHRY, SYGVKD. The CDR3 is 13 residues long. Trimming cost V 3 bases and J 3 bases; bases outside gene matches: 1.

The gene calls are TRBV18 and TRBJ2-6; D is unclear. V was cut by 1 base and J by 1 base, with 5 bases left in between. In germline, CDR1 is KGHSH, CDR2 LQKENI. This CDR3 is 15 amino acids long. The CDR3 reads CASSPRRSGANVLTF. The CDR3, as DNA: TGTGCCAGCTCACCACGACGTTCTGGGGCCAACGTCCTGACTTTC.

The chain uses TRBV29-1 and TRBJ1-1, with TRBD1 as a possible D gene (5 bases). The germline V gene has CDR1 SQVTM and CDR2 ANQGSEA. The V end lost 3 bases, the J end lost 5 bases, and 16 bases lay between the germline ends. The CDR3 runs 14 residues. CDR3 in DNA: TGCAGCGTTGATGGCAGGGCAAGAAGAACTGAAGCTTTCTTT. Its translation: CSVDGRARRTEAFF.

CDR3 coding DNA: TGCGCCAGCAGCTTGGTAACGGGGGGCCCCCCTGGTACGCAGTATTTT. Translated, it gives CASSLVTGGPPGTQYF. This chain uses TRBV5-1 with TRBJ2-3; D is possibly TRBD2 (7 bases). V was cut by 0 bases and J by 8 bases, with 19 bases left in between. The CDR3 is 16 amino acids. The germline gives CDR1 SGHRS, CDR2 YFSETQ.

The rearrangement joins TRBV5-1 to TRBJ2-2, with D uncertain. Germline assignment: CDR1 SGHRS and CDR2 YFSETQ. Trimming took off 0 bases at V and 2 bases at J, with 5 bases between the two ends. This CDR3 region has 14 residues. CDR3 in amino acids: CASSLDTNTGELFF. In DNA form, the CDR3 reads TGCGCCAGCAGCTTGGACACCAACACCGGGGAGCTGTTTTTT. Full variable domain (missing parts from reference TRBV5-1 and TRBJ2-2): KAGVTQTPRYLIKTRGQQVTLSCSPISGHRSVSWYQQTPGQGLQFLFEYFSETQRNKGNFPGRFSGRQFSNSRSEMNVSTLELGDSALYLCASSLDTNTGELFFGEGSRLTVL.

V and J are TRBV30 and TRBJ1-2; TRBD1 might be the D (5 bases). CDR1 is GTSNPN and CDR2 is SVGIG in the germline V gene (reference sequence). V lost 1 base, J lost 5 bases, and 20 bases lay in between. The CDR3 is 16 amino acids. Here the CDR3 reads CAWSGGGENGRYGYTF. CDR3 DNA sequence: TGTGCCTGGAGTGGGGGAGGGGAGAATGGTCGGTATGGCTACACCTTC.

The rearrangement uses TRBV6-1 and TRBJ1-3; the D gene is possibly TRBD1 (6 bases). The CDR3 has 13 residues. The germline V and J ends were trimmed by 10 bases and 2 bases, with 12 bases remaining between them. Germline CDR1 reads MNHNS; CDR2 reads SASEGT. The CDR3 DNA reads as TGTGCCACCGAGGGGGGGGCTGGAAACACCATATATTTT. It translates to CATEGGAGNTIYF.

The chain carries TRBV5-5 and TRBJ2-7; perhaps D is TRBD1 or TRBD2 (5 bases each). The V gene lost 0 bases and the J gene lost 4 bases, with 14 bases spanning the gap. Germline V gene lookup returns CDR1 SGHKS and CDR2 YYEKEE (reference sequence). This CDR3 contains 15 residues. The CDR3 bases are TGTGCCAGCAGCTTGGGGCCGGGGACCCAATACGAGCAGTACTTC. Translation: CASSLGPGTQYEQYF.